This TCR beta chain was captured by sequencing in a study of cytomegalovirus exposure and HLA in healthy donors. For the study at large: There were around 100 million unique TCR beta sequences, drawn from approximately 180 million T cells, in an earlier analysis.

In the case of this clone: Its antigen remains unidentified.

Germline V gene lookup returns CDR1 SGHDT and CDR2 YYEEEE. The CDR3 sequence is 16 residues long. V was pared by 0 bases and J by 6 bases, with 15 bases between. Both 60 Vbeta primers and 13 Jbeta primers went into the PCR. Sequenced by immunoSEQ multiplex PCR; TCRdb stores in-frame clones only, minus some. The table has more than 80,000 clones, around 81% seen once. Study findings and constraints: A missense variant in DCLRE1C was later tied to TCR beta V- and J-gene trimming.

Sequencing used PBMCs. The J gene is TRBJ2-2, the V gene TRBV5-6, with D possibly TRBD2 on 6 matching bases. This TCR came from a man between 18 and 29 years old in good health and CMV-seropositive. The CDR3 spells CASSLGLALGAGELFF. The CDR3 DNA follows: TGTGCCAGCAGCTTGGGGCTAGCGTTGGGGGCCGGGGAGCTGTTTTTT.